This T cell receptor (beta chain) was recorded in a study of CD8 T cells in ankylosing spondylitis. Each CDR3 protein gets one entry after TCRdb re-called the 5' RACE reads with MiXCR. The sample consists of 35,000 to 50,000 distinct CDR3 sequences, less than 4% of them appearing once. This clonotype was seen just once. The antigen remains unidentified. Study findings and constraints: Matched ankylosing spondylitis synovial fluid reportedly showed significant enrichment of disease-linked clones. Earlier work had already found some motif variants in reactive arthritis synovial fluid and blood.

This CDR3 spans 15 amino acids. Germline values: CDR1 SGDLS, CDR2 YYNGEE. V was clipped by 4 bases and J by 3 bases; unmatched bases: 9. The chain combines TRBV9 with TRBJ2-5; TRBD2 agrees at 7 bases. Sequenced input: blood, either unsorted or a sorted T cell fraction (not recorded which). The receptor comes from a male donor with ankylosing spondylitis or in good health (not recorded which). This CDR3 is CASSLSGTTEETQYF. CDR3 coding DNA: TGTGCCAGCAGCCTCTCGGGGACTACCGAAGAGACCCAGTACTTC. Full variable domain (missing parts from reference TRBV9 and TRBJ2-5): DSGVTQTPKHLITATGQRVTLRCSPRSGDLSVYWYQQSLDQGLQFLIQYYNGEERAKGNILERFSAQQFPDLHSELNLSSLELGDSALYFCASSLSGTTEETQYFGPGTRLLVL.